Described below is a single T cell receptor (beta chain) sequence and its context. TCRdb keeps only in-frame clones here, not all; method: immunoSEQ multiplex PCR. This sample carries 130,000 or so clones, 86% of them seen once, and the ten largest clones take roughly 8%. The data were taken from a study of blood T cell repertoires in COVID-19. CDR3 size: 22 residues. V was clipped by 0 bases and J by 3 bases; unmatched bases: 23. Sequenced material: peripheral blood. The J gene is TRBJ2-2, the V gene TRBV5-3, with 7 bases aligning to TRBD2. TRBV5-3 is marked as an open reading frame, function uncertain. The TCR comes from a woman aged 55 to 70 with acute or convalescent COVID-19. CDR3 sequence: CARSLAIGVAGVPFTYTGELFF. DNA of the CDR3: TGTGCCAGAAGCTTGGCCATAGGGGTGGCGGGGGTCCCCTTTACTTACACCGGGGAGCTGTTTTTT.